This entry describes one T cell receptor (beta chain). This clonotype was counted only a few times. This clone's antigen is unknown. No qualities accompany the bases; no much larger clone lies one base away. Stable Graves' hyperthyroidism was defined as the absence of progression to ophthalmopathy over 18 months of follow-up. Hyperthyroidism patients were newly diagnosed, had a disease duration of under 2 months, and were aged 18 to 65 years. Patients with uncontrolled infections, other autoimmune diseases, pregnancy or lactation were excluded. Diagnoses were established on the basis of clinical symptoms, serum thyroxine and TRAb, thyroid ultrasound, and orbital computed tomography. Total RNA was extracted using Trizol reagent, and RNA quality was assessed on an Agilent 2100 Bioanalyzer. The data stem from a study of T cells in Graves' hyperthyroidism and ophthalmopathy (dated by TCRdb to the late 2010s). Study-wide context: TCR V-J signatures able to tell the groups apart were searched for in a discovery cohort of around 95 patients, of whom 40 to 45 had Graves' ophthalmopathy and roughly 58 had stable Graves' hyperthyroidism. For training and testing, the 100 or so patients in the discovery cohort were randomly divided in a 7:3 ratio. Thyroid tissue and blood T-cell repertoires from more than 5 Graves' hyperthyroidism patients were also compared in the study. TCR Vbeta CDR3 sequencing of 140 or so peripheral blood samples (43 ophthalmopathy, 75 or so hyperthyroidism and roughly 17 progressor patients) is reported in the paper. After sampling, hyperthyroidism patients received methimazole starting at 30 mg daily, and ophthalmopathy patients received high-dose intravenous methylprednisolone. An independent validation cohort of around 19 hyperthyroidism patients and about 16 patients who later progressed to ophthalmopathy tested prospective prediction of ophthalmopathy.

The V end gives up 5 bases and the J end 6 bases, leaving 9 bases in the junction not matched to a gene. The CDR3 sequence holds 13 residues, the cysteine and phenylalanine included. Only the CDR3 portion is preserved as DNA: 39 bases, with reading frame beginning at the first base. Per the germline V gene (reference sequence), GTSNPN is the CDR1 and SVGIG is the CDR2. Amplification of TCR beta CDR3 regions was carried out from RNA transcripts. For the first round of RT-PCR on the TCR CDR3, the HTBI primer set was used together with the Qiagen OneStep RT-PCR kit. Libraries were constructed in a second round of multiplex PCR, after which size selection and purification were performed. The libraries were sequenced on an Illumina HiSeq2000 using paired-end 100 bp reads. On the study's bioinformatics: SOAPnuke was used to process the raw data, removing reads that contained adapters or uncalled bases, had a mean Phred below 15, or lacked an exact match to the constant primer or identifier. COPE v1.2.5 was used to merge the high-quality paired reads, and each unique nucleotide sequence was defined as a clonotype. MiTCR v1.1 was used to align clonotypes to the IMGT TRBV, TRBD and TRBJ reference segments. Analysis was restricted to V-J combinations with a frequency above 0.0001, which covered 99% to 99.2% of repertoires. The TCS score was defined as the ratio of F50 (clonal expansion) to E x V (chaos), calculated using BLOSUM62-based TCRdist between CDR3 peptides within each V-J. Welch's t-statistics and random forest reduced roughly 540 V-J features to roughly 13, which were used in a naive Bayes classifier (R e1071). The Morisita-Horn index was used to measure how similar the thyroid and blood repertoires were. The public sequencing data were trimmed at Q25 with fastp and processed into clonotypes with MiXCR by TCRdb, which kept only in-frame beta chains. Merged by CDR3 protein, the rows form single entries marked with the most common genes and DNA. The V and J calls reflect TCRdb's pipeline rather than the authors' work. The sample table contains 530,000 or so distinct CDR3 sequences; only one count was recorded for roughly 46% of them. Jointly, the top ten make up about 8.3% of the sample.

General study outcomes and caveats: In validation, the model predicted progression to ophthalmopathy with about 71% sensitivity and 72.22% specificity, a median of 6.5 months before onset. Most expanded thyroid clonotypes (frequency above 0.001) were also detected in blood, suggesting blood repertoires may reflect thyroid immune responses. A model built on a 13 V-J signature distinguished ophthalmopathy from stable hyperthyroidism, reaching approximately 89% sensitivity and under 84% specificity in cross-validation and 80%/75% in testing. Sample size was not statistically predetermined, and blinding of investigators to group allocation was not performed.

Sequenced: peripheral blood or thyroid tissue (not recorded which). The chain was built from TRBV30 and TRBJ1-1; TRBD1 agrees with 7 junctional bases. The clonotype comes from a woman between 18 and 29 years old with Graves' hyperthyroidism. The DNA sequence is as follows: TGTGCCTGGGGTGACAGGGATCACCCTGAAGCTTTCTTT. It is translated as CAWGDRDHPEAFF.